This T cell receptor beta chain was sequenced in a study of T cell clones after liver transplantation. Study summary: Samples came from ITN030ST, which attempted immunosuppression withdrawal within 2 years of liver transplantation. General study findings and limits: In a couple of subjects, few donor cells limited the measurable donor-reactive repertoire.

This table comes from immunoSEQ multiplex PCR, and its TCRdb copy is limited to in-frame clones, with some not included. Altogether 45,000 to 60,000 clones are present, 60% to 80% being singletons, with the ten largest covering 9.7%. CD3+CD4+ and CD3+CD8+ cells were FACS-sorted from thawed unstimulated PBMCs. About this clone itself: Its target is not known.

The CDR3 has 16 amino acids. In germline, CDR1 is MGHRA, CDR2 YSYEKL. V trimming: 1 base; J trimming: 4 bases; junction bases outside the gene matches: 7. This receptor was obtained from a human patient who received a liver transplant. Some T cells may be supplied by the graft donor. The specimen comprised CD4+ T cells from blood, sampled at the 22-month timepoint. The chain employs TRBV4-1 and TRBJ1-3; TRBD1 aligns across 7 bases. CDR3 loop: CASSQAQGTSGNTIYF. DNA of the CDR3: TGCGCCAGCAGCCAAGCACAGGGGACCTCCGGAAACACCATATATTTT.